The clone carrying this TCR beta chain was detected once. The antigen is undetermined. The repertoire was sequenced with immunoSEQ multiplex PCR; TCRdb's copy has only in-frame clones and lacks some. The data contain roughly 150,000 clones, approximately 91% of them singletons. This entry is derived from a study of T cell responses to AZD1222 COVID-19 vaccine. V lost 3 bases, J lost 3 bases, and 13 bases stayed unmatched. In germline, CDR1 is MDHEN, CDR2 SYDVKM. This CDR3 region has 18 residues. Regarding the study as a whole: Baseline antibody screening turned up just a handful of seropositive AZD1222 recipients. Sampling captured repertoires only after the peak T cell response.

This TCR was recovered from an adult who had recovered from COVID-19. This rearrangement joins TRBV28 to TRBJ1-5; 8 nucleotides align to TRBD1. Sequences were derived from peripheral blood, sampled after recovery from COVID-19. The DNA for the CDR3 is TGTGCCAGCAGTTTGTTCCAGGGGGCGCAATCCTACAATCAGCCCCAGCATTTT. Translating gives CASSLFQGAQSYNQPQHF.